The next 7 T cell receptor beta chains were all read from a single sample in a study of blood T cells in healthy people across ages. The second PCR ran roughly 6 to 12 cycles with a sample-barcoded 5' primer and J-beta primers. Each CDR3 protein gets one entry after TCRdb re-called the 5' RACE reads with MiXCR. The sample holds about 1.8 million distinct CDR3 sequences, 49% seen once. Specimen: blood. The receptors derive from a middle-aged woman in good health.

This chain's CDR3 is CASSGPRTGISYEQYF. DNA of the CDR3: TGTGCCAGCAGCGGTCCTAGGACGGGGATCTCCTACGAGCAGTACTTC. This rearrangement joins TRBV6-5 to TRBJ2-7; D might be TRBD2 (5 bases). V lost 6 bases to trimming and J lost 0 bases, with 18 bases between them. Germline V lookup: CDR1 MNHEY, CDR2 SVGAGI. The CDR3 is 16 amino acids.

This clonotype was observed a handful of times. The rearrangement joins TRBV7-2 to TRBJ2-1; possibly TRBD1 or TRBD2 for D (5 bases each). The CDR3 length is 15 residues. The germline V gene has CDR1 SGHTA and CDR2 FQGNSA. V was shortened by 1 base and J by 3 bases, with 10 bases between the two germline ends. The CDR3 protein is CASSLGGPNYNEQFF. DNA for the CDR3: TGTGCCAGCAGCTTAGGGGGACCAAACTACAATGAGCAGTTCTTC.

The V and J genes are TRBV5-5 and TRBJ2-6; 9 bases fit TRBD1. CDR3 length equals 17 residues. Germline V gene data show CDR1 as SGHKS and CDR2 as YYEKEE (reference sequence). V trimming: 2 bases; J trimming: 2 bases; junction bases outside the gene matches: 5. The CDR3 sequence is CASSFWTGVTGANVLTF. The DNA of the CDR3 is TGTGCCAGCAGCTTCTGGACAGGGGTCACTGGGGCCAACGTCCTGACTTTC.

This clonotype was counted at least ten times. This sequence joins TRBV12-3 or TRBV12-4 and TRBJ2-7; D remains ambiguous. The CDR3 is 11 amino acids. V was cut by 2 bases and J by 7 bases, with 6 bases left in between. CDR3 DNA: TGTGCCAGCAGTTTATTCCAGGAGCAGTACTTC. Its translation is CASSLFQEQYF.

V and J are TRBV7-9 and TRBJ1-2; D might be TRBD1 (6 bases). CDR1 and CDR2 from the germline V gene are SEHNR and FQNEAQ (reference sequence). This CDR3 has 15 amino acids. Trimming took 4 bases from V and 3 from J, leaving 15 bases between them. The CDR3 spells CASSWELTGDYGYTF. In nucleotides, the CDR3 is TGTGCCAGCAGCTGGGAGCTGACAGGCGACTATGGCTACACCTTC.

The V gene is TRBV6-5, the J gene TRBJ2-5, with TRBD2 matching over 9 bases. Per germline, CDR1 MNHEY and CDR2 SVGAGI. This CDR3 spans 17 amino acids. Trimming removed 4 bases from V and 1 base from J; junction bases left unmatched: 10. The CDR3, as DNA: TGTGCCAGCAGTTTTCGGATAAGCGGGGGGACCCAAGAGACCCAGTACTTC. Amino acid sequence: CASSFRISGGTQETQYF.

This clonotype showed up just a few times. The chain recombines TRBV5-1 with TRBJ2-1, with 9 nucleotides matching TRBD2. CDR1 is SGHRS, CDR2 YFSETQ, per germline. J was trimmed by 8 bases and V by 5 bases; bases with no gene match: 5. This CDR3 is built from 13 residues. DNA for the CDR3: TGCGCCAGCAGGGTAGCGGGGGCCGATGAGCAGTTCTTC. It codes for CASRVAGADEQFF. Based on the CDR3 plus reference TRBV5-1 and TRBJ2-1, the full variable domain is KAGVTQTPRYLIKTRGQQVTLSCSPISGHRSVSWYQQTPGQGLQFLFEYFSETQRNKGNFPGRFSGRQFSNSRSEMNVSTLELGDSALYLCASRVAGADEQFFGPGTRLTVL.